This TCR beta chain was captured by sequencing in a study of CD8+CD57+ T cells in acquired aplastic anemia. Study summary: An average of around 3.5 ug of DNA was obtained from sorted CD4+ and CD8+ cells. The average read count for CD4+ cells in healthy donors was about 9.9 million. The study, taken as a whole, reports: Between patients and controls, CD8+ Simpson's diversity did not vary significantly. Some 29 shared CD8+ CDR3s appeared highly expressed within patients' immunodominant clones.

This clonotype was observed a few times. Its antigen is not identified. Trimming removed 7 bases from V and 7 bases from J, with 14 bases in between. The CDR3 sequence is 14 residues long. CDR1 and CDR2 (germline): SGHTA, FQGNSA. TCR beta VDJ and CDR3 were profiled, and genomic DNA was the template. TCRdb recomputed calls from the reads with MiXCR, one row per CDR3 protein. The sample lists under 150,000 distinct CDR3 sequences, approximately 41% occurring once. Sequencing input: sorted CD4+, CD8+, or CD8+CD57+ T cells (not recorded which) from PBMCs. The chain uses TRBV7-2 and TRBJ1-6; D possibly corresponds to TRBD1 (5 bases). The sequence came from a human donor in good health, serving as a control. The CDR3 sequence is CASTRPEGNSPLHF. For the CDR3, the DNA is TGTGCCAGCACCCGACCGGAGGGGAATTCACCCCTCCACTTT.